This T cell receptor (beta chain) derives from a study of preoperative IRX-2 immunotherapy in early breast cancer (dated by TCRdb to between 2018 and 2020). Library creation used the immunoSEQ multiplex PCR assay. Not all clones reach the TCRdb copy of this immuneACCESS table, which keeps in-frame sequences only. Checked studies attribute under half of the gap to unresolved V genes and leave the rest unexplained. The sample has about 26,000 clones on record, roughly 75% of them singletons. The top ten clones comprise less than 8% of the sample. In light of the paper, this sample's treatment or condition label describes: preoperative locoregional IRX-2 cytokine immunotherapy. The samples were obtained from a phase Ib study that tested preoperative, locoregional IRX-2 cytokine immunotherapy designed to prime immune responses. Donors were patients with early-stage breast cancer who received IRX-2 before surgery.

The CDR3, cysteine through phenylalanine, is 16 amino acids long. Only the CDR3 region is kept as DNA, spanning 48 bases read in frame from base 1. CDR1 and CDR2, per the germline V gene, are MNHGY and SAAAGT. V drops 6 bases and J drops 2 bases, leaving 20 bases in between. On this clone itself: Its antigen is still unknown. Base quality data are lacking; no much larger clone is found one base away.

This sequence was found in a human donor with breast cancer. The chain uses TRBV6-8 and TRBJ2-7; the D gene is unclear. This specimen was lymph node tissue, taken after IRX-2 immunotherapy. CDR3 protein: CASSKSPTAQPYEQYF. The DNA is as follows: TGTGCCAGCAGCAAAAGTCCAACGGCTCAACCCTACGAGCAGTACTTC.